This is a list of T cell receptor beta chains from one sample in a study of blood T cell repertoires in COVID-19. Clones were sequenced by immunoSEQ multiplex PCR, and TCRdb holds only the in-frame ones, with some missing. The data contain about 310,000 clones, 90% of them singletons. The sequenced sample was PBMCs or T cells enriched from blood (not recorded which). Source of these receptors: a woman aged 18-29 years with acute COVID-19. Both conserved end residues are part of each CDR3. A D gene is named only where the DNA matches it firmly. Where a row states a size, it is once, few, many or the class of an expanded clone; other rows omit it.

D gene: -; clone size: -; J gene: TRBJ2-5; V gene: TRBV7-9; CDR3 DNA: TGTGCCAGCAGTGGGGCGGCATTGAAGACCCAGTACTTC; CDR3 protein: CASSGAALKTQYF
D gene: -; clone size: -; J gene: TRBJ2-7; V gene: TRBV5-1; CDR3 DNA: TGCGCCAGCAGCTTGGCTTTGAGGGAGTACGAGCAGTACTTC; CDR3 protein: CASSLALREYEQYF
D gene: -; clone size: -; J gene: TRBJ1-1; V gene: TRBV2; CDR3 DNA: TGTGCCAGCACCAGGAGGGAGGGGAACACTGAAGCTTTCTTT; CDR3 protein: CASTRREGNTEAFF
D gene: -; clone size: -; J gene: TRBJ1-2; V gene: TRBV10-2; CDR3 DNA: TGCGCCAGCAGTGAGTCGGGGGGCTATGGCTACACCTTC; CDR3 protein: CASSESGGYGYTF
D gene: -; clone size: -; J gene: TRBJ1-2; V gene: TRBV19; CDR3 DNA: TGTGCCAGTAGTATCACAGGGTATGGCTACACCTTC; CDR3 protein: CASSITGYGYTF
D gene: -; clone size: -; J gene: TRBJ2-3; V gene: TRBV5-1; CDR3 DNA: TGCGCCAGCAGCTTGGCCGCGGGGAGTAGCACAGATACGCAGTATTTT; CDR3 protein: CASSLAAGSSTDTQYF
D gene: -; clone size: -; J gene: TRBJ1-6; V gene: TRBV10-3; CDR3 DNA: TGTGCCATCACTGGCGGGGATTATTCACCCCTCCACTTT; CDR3 protein: CAITGGDYSPLHF
D gene: TRBD1; clone size: -; J gene: TRBJ2-5; V gene: TRBV28; CDR3 DNA: TGTGCCAGCAGAACCGGGACAGCTCAGTACTTC; CDR3 protein: CASRTGTAQYF
D gene: -; clone size: few; J gene: TRBJ2-7; V gene: TRBV5-1; CDR3 DNA: TGCGCCAGCAGCTTGGACAGGAACCGGCGCTACGAGCAGTACTTC; CDR3 protein: CASSLDRNRRYEQYF
D gene: TRBD1; clone size: -; J gene: TRBJ1-2; V gene: TRBV7-9; CDR3 DNA: TGTGCCAGCAGCTCTTATAGGCCAATTCGGACAGGGCACTATGGCTACACCTTC; CDR3 protein: CASSSYRPIRTGHYGYTF
D gene: TRBD2; clone size: -; J gene: TRBJ2-7; V gene: TRBV18; CDR3 DNA: TGTGCCAGCTCTCCGAGCGGGAGTAGTTTCTACGAGCAGTACTTC; CDR3 protein: CASSPSGSSFYEQYF
D gene: TRBD2; clone size: -; J gene: TRBJ2-1; V gene: TRBV5-1; CDR3 DNA: TGCGCCAGCAGCCCCGAAACTAGCGGCTTGGAGCAGTTCTTC; CDR3 protein: CASSPETSGLEQFF
D gene: -; clone size: -; J gene: TRBJ1-4; V gene: TRBV9; CDR3 DNA: TGTGCCAGCAGCCCCCTTGGGGACACTTTCCTGGCAACTAATGAAAAACTGTTTTTT; CDR3 protein: CASSPLGDTFLATNEKLFF
D gene: -; clone size: once; J gene: TRBJ2-7; V gene: TRBV10-3; CDR3 DNA: TGTGCCATCAACCAGGGGCCAGCCTACGAGCAGTACTTC; CDR3 protein: CAINQGPAYEQYF
D gene: -; clone size: -; J gene: TRBJ1-1; V gene: TRBV3-1/TRBV3-2; CDR3 DNA: TGTGCCAGCAGCCAAGAAGGACATTCCGGTATCACTGAAGCTTTCTTT; CDR3 protein: CASSQEGHSGITEAFF
D gene: -; clone size: -; J gene: TRBJ1-2; V gene: TRBV7-9; CDR3 DNA: TGTGCCAGCACCCTGGGTCCGGGGTCAACCCCCGCCAACTATGGCTACACCTTC; CDR3 protein: CASTLGPGSTPANYGYTF
D gene: -; clone size: once; J gene: TRBJ1-2; V gene: TRBV18; CDR3 DNA: TGTGCCAGCTCACCACAGGAGGCCACCCTCGGTTTAAACTATGGCTACACCTTC; CDR3 protein: CASSPQEATLGLNYGYTF
D gene: -; clone size: -; J gene: TRBJ2-2; V gene: TRBV24-1; CDR3 DNA: TGTGCCACCAGTGATTTGGAACCGGACACCGGGGAGCTGTTTTTT; CDR3 protein: CATSDLEPDTGELFF
D gene: TRBD2; clone size: -; J gene: TRBJ2-2; V gene: TRBV7-9; CDR3 DNA: TGTGCCAGCAGCTCGACCGATAGCGGGAGAACCGGGGAGCTGTTTTTT; CDR3 protein: CASSSTDSGRTGELFF
D gene: -; clone size: -; J gene: TRBJ1-2; V gene: TRBV12-3/TRBV12-4; CDR3 DNA: TGTGCCAGCAGTCGGGGGTATGGCTACACCTTC; CDR3 protein: CASSRGYGYTF
D gene: -; clone size: -; J gene: TRBJ2-1; V gene: TRBV5-1; CDR3 DNA: TGCGCCAGCAGCTTTGGCGGATCCTACAATGAGCAGTTCTTC; CDR3 protein: CASSFGGSYNEQFF
D gene: -; clone size: -; J gene: TRBJ1-6; V gene: TRBV11-2; CDR3 DNA: TGTGCCAGCAGCTTAGGAGAGCATGGTTCACCCCTCCACTTT; CDR3 protein: CASSLGEHGSPLHF
D gene: -; clone size: -; J gene: TRBJ2-7; V gene: TRBV9; CDR3 DNA: TGTGCCAGCAGCGTAGGGGATGCACACGGGAGCTCCTACGAGCAGTACTTC; CDR3 protein: CASSVGDAHGSSYEQYF
D gene: TRBD1; clone size: -; J gene: TRBJ2-5; V gene: TRBV2; CDR3 DNA: TGTGCCAGCAAAGACAGGGTTCTGGAGACCCAGTACTTC; CDR3 protein: CASKDRVLETQYF
D gene: TRBD1; clone size: once; J gene: TRBJ1-1; V gene: TRBV6-2/TRBV6-3; CDR3 DNA: TGTGCCAGCAGCCCCAGGACAGGGATGCCTGAAGCTTTCTTT; CDR3 protein: CASSPRTGMPEAFF
D gene: -; clone size: -; J gene: TRBJ2-7; V gene: TRBV28; CDR3 DNA: TGTGCCAGCAGTTCTGCAGGGCGCTTCGACGAGCAGTACTTC; CDR3 protein: CASSSAGRFDEQYF
D gene: -; clone size: -; J gene: TRBJ1-5; V gene: TRBV15; CDR3 DNA: TGTGCCACCAGCCGCCTCGGGGTGGGCAATCAGCCCCAGCATTTT; CDR3 protein: CATSRLGVGNQPQHF
D gene: -; clone size: -; J gene: TRBJ2-7; V gene: TRBV11-2; CDR3 DNA: TGTGCCAGCAGCTTAGGCCCCATACAGGGCTACGAGCAGTACTTC; CDR3 protein: CASSLGPIQGYEQYF
D gene: -; clone size: -; J gene: TRBJ2-7; V gene: TRBV20-1; CDR3 DNA: TGCAGTGCTAGTGGCCCCAATAGAGAGCAGTACTTC; CDR3 protein: CSASGPNREQYF
D gene: -; clone size: -; J gene: TRBJ2-7; V gene: TRBV7-9; CDR3 DNA: TGTGCCAGCAGCCTCATAGCAGACTCCTACGAGCAGTACTTC; CDR3 protein: CASSLIADSYEQYF
D gene: -; clone size: -; J gene: TRBJ2-7; V gene: TRBV5-6; CDR3 DNA: TGTGCCAGCAGCTGGTCGAGGGGAGGGGGTGATGTCGAGCAGTACTTC; CDR3 protein: CASSWSRGGGDVEQYF
D gene: TRBD1; clone size: -; J gene: TRBJ1-1; V gene: TRBV9; CDR3 DNA: TGTGCCAGCAGCGTTGGGGGACAGGGACCAGCTTTCTTT; CDR3 protein: CASSVGGQGPAFF
D gene: -; clone size: -; J gene: TRBJ2-6; V gene: TRBV27; CDR3 DNA: TGTGCCAGCAGTGGGTCGGGGGTGGTGGGCTCTGGGGCCAACGTCCTGACTTTC; CDR3 protein: CASSGSGVVGSGANVLTF
D gene: TRBD1; clone size: -; J gene: TRBJ1-5; V gene: TRBV2; CDR3 DNA: TGTGCCAGCAGGGGACAGGGGCATCAGCCCCAGCATTTT; CDR3 protein: CASRGQGHQPQHF
D gene: TRBD2; clone size: -; J gene: TRBJ2-7; V gene: TRBV28; CDR3 DNA: TGTGCCAGCAGTTTAGGCGGGCTAGCGGGAGCCTACGAGCAGTACTTC; CDR3 protein: CASSLGGLAGAYEQYF
D gene: TRBD2; clone size: -; J gene: TRBJ2-7; V gene: TRBV19; CDR3 DNA: TGTGCCAGTAGTGTTTACCGGGAGGCCTACGAGCAGTACTTC; CDR3 protein: CASSVYREAYEQYF
D gene: TRBD2; clone size: -; J gene: TRBJ2-2; V gene: TRBV6-4; CDR3 DNA: TGTGCCAGCAGTCTACGATCCGGGACTAGCGGGAGAGCCGGGGAGCTGTTTTTT; CDR3 protein: CASSLRSGTSGRAGELFF